The subject of this entry is one TCR beta chain. The data originate from a study of patients and donors after allogeneic stem cell transplantation. TCRdb processed the RT-PCR reads anew with MiXCR; each CDR3 protein has one entry. The sample has 30,000 to 35,000 distinct CDR3 sequences, about 6.8% seen once. Sequencing input: blood, either unsorted or a sorted T cell fraction (not recorded which). The receptor's source is a human donor who was either an allogeneic HSCT recipient or a stem cell or donor lymphocyte infusion donor (not recorded which). It is not recorded whose cells these are; they may come from a transplant donor.

CDR3 bases: TGTGCCAGCAGTCCTCACGAGACCCAAGAGACCCAGTACTTC. It specifies CASSPHETQETQYF. The gene calls are TRBV2 and TRBJ2-5; unclear D gene. V shed 5 bases and J shed 1 base, with 11 bases lying between them. CDR3 length: 14 amino acids. The germline V gene encodes CDR1 SNHLY and CDR2 FYNNEI.